The 17 T cell receptor beta chains reported below all come from one sample, sequenced in a study of neurological immune-mediated disorders (dated 2019 in TCRdb). Library preparation used 5' RACE. TCRdb lists the instrument as Illumina HiSeq 2500. TCRdb trimmed the raw reads at Q25, called clones with MiXCR and kept productive beta chains. Duplicate CDR3 protein sequences are folded into a single record with the most common DNA and genes. This sample gives 25,000 to 30,000 distinct CDR3 sequences in total; around 16% of them show up just once. 4.5% to 5% of the sample is held by the ten biggest clonotypes. The sample's time point label, in plain terms: technical triplicate 3. Material: CD4+ T cells from blood. These receptors were collected from a female donor with HTLV-1-associated myelopathy (HAM/TSP).

This clonotype was detected many times. The genes are TRBV6-2 or TRBV6-3 and TRBJ2-5; tentative D call: TRBD2 (7 bases). V was shortened by 4 bases and J by 3 bases, with 12 bases between the two germline ends. The V gene's germline CDR1 is MNHEY and CDR2 SVGEGT. The length of the CDR3 is 14 residues. CDR3 sequence reads: CASSWGAGEETQYF. Written as DNA, the CDR3 is TGTGCCAGCAGTTGGGGGGCGGGAGAAGAGACCCAGTACTTC.

The table lists this clonotype with many counts. The chain employs TRBV5-1 and TRBJ1-1; 7 bases align to TRBD1. Trimming at V came to 4 bases and at J to 4 bases, leaving 7 bases not matched to a gene. Germline CDR1 SGHRS, CDR2 YFSETQ. The CDR3 has 14 amino acids. The CDR3, as DNA: TGCGCCAGCAGCCTGACAGGGCGGGTCACTGAAGCTTTCTTT. This gives the protein CASSLTGRVTEAFF.

This clonotype was observed at least ten times. This chain links TRBV7-2 with TRBJ1-2; 10 bases line up with TRBD1. After removal of 5 bases from V and 5 bases from J, the junction contained 8 bases not matched to a gene. CDR3 length: 15 residues. Germline CDR1 SGHTA, CDR2 FQGNSA. This chain's CDR3 is CASSAMTGGHYGYTF. CDR3 bases: TGTGCCAGCAGCGCCATGACAGGGGGCCATTATGGCTACACCTTC. Filled out from reference TRBV7-2 and TRBJ1-2, the complete variable domain reads GAGVSQSPSNKVTEKGKDVELRCDPISGHTALYWYRQSLGQGLEFLIYFQGNSAPDKSGLPSDRFSAERTGGSVSTLTIQRTQQEDSAVYLCASSAMTGGHYGYTFGSGTRLTVV.

In its sample, this clonotype ranks as medium-sized. As DNA, the CDR3 is TGTGCCAGCAGTTCAATTGGGCTTAGCTCTGGAAACACCATATATTTT. Translation: CASSSIGLSSGNTIYF. V gene TRBV28 combines with J gene TRBJ1-3; no firm D call. V was cut by 4 bases and J by 0 bases, with 13 bases left in between. The germline V gene has CDR1 MDHEN and CDR2 SYDVKM. This CDR3 comprises 16 residues.

Concerning this clonotype itself: Germline and junction disagree at one end, which may indicate a read error. The chain is built from TRBV5-1 and TRBJ1-5, with a tentative D call TRBD1 (5 bases). The germline CDR1 and CDR2 sequences are SGHRS and YFSETQ. The CDR3 covers 12 residues. The CDR3 sequence is CDSSPGRRDQHF. The CDR3 nucleotides read TGCGACAGCAGCCCGGGACGAAGGGACCAGCATTTT. The variable domain in full, with the rest retrieved from reference TRBV5-1 and TRBJ1-5, is KAGVTQTPRYLIKTRGQQVTLSCSPISGHRSVSWYQQTPGQGLQFLFEYFSETQRNKGNFPGRFSGRQFSNSRSEMNVSTLELGDSALYLCDSSPGRRDQHFGDGTRLSIL.

In this sample, this clonotype turned up many times. The chain links TRBV4-2 to TRBJ2-7; 8 bases align to TRBD1. Germline assignment: CDR1 LGHNA and CDR2 YNFKEQ. This CDR3 has 14 amino acids. V gave up 0 bases and J gave up 2 bases; unmatched junction bases: 0. The CDR3 DNA sequence: TGTGCCAGCAGCCAAGACAGGGGGCCCTACGAGCAGTACTTC. Protein: CASSQDRGPYEQYF.

This clonotype was detected only a few times. The V call is TRBV7-2, the J call TRBJ2-3; D perhaps matches TRBD2 (5 bases). Per the germline V gene, CDR1 is SGHTA and CDR2 is FQGNSA. This CDR3 comprises 15 residues. Trimming removed 5 bases from V and 6 bases from J, with 18 bases in between. CDR3 nucleotides: TGTGCCAGCAGCGTCCCAGTGGGGAGCCTGGATACGCAGTATTTT. It is translated as CASSVPVGSLDTQYF.

This clonotype was seen repeatedly, ten times or more. This chain connects TRBV20-1 to TRBJ1-4; D remains unclear. Germline V CDR1 and CDR2: DFQATT, SNEGSKA (reference sequence). CDR3 length: 17 residues. V was clipped by 0 bases and J by 5 bases, with 19 bases between them. The CDR3 protein is CSARDIVYGRRNEKLFF. The CDR3 DNA reads as TGCAGTGCTAGAGATATCGTATACGGGCGGAGGAATGAAAAACTGTTTTTT.

Many counts were recorded for this clonotype. The gene calls are TRBV7-3 and TRBJ2-7; tentatively, D is TRBD1 (6 bases). Trimming stripped 0 bases from V and 0 bases from J, with 6 bases between. Germline lookup yields CDR1 SGHTA and CDR2 FQGTGA. The CDR3 extends over 14 amino acids. CDR3 DNA sequence: TGTGCCAGCAGCTTAACGGGACACTCCTACGAGCAGTACTTC. Its translation: CASSLTGHSYEQYF.

This clonotype showed up many times. The CDR3 nucleotides are TGTGCCAGCAGTTACACGGCGCGGGAGACCCAGTACTTC. Translating it yields CASSYTARETQYF. The chain has TRBV6-2 or TRBV6-3 and TRBJ2-5; no clear D. Looked up from germline, CDR1 is MNHEY and CDR2 is SVGEGT. The length of the CDR3 is 13 residues. Trimming removed 2 bases from V and 5 bases from J, with 9 bases in between.

This clonotype was detected only a few times. A much larger clonotype is one base distant, so this may be a read error. The chain joins TRBV5-1 to TRBJ2-5; no clear D gene. V was shortened by 6 bases and J by 1 base, with 10 bases between the two germline ends. Per the germline V gene, CDR1 is SGHRS and CDR2 is YFSETQ. This CDR3 is built from 13 residues. CDR3 DNA: TGCGCCAGCATCTGGCAAACCCAAGAGACCCAGTACTTC. It yields the protein CASIWQTQETQYF.

There are many counts of this clonotype. The chain couples TRBV25-1 to TRBJ2-3; TRBD2 matches 11 bases. V gave up 6 bases and J gave up 4 bases; unmatched junction bases: 9. Germline CDR1 and CDR2: MGHDK and SYGVNS. CDR3 length: 16 residues. Here the CDR3 reads CASSSLTSGGSDTQYF. CDR3 DNA sequence: TGTGCCAGCAGCAGCCTAACTAGCGGGGGATCAGATACGCAGTATTTT.

This clonotype was detected ten times or more. The V gene is TRBV4-2, the J gene TRBJ1-5; D call uncertain. Trimming took 0 bases from V and 7 from J, leaving 7 bases between them. This CDR3 has 13 amino acids. CDR1 is LGHNA, CDR2 YNFKEQ, per germline. Here the CDR3 DNA reads TGTGCCAGCAGCCAAGAGGCTGGACAGCCCCAGCATTTT. Translation: CASSQEAGQPQHF.

In its sample, this clonotype was seen many times. The chain uses TRBV5-5 and TRBJ2-1, with D possibly matching TRBD1 (6 bases). The CDR3 totals 14 residues. Germline assignment: CDR1 SGHKS and CDR2 YYEKEE (reference sequence). Trimming cost V 4 bases and J 5 bases, with 13 bases left between them. CDR3 bases: TGTGCCAGCAGCCCCGGACAGAGAGACAATGAGCAGTTCTTC. This translates into CASSPGQRDNEQFF.

V usage is TRBV29-1 and J usage is TRBJ1-1, with D tentatively TRBD1 (6 bases). The V gene's germline CDR1 is SQVTM and CDR2 ANQGSEA. Trimming stripped 2 bases from V and 5 bases from J, with 12 bases between. CDR3 length: 13 amino acids. CDR3 nucleotide sequence: TGCAGCGTTGAATTAGAGGGGGAAACTGAAGCTTTCTTT. Protein: CSVELEGETEAFF.

This clonotype appeared many times. The gene calls are TRBV5-1 and TRBJ1-1, with 7 bases lining up with TRBD1. V shed 0 bases and J 2 bases; nucleotides not matched to a gene: 7. CDR1 and CDR2 from the germline V gene are SGHRS and YFSETQ. This CDR3 is 16 amino acids long. The CDR3 DNA sequence: TGCGCCAGCAGCTTGGCAAAGACAGGGCCAAACACTGAAGCTTTCTTT. This gives the protein CASSLAKTGPNTEAFF. Variable domain in full (rest from reference TRBV5-1 and TRBJ1-1): KAGVTQTPRYLIKTRGQQVTLSCSPISGHRSVSWYQQTPGQGLQFLFEYFSETQRNKGNFPGRFSGRQFSNSRSEMNVSTLELGDSALYLCASSLAKTGPNTEAFFGQGTRLTVV.

This clonotype is labeled medium-sized. The V and J genes are TRBV20-1 and TRBJ2-1; D is perhaps TRBD1 (6 bases). Germline assignment: CDR1 DFQATT and CDR2 SNEGSKA (reference sequence). The CDR3 is 14 amino acids. V lost 0 bases and J 7 bases, leaving 13 bases between the germline ends. CDR3 residues: CSARDGYRANEQFF. For the CDR3, the DNA is TGCAGTGCTAGAGATGGGTACAGGGCAAATGAGCAGTTCTTC.